The present T cell receptor beta chain was sequenced within a study of radiation and T cells in renal cell carcinoma. Study-level information: Nephrectomy followed 15 Gy stereotactic body radiation by 4 weeks.

J gave up 2 bases and V 4 bases, and 8 bases lay outside the gene matches. Looked up from germline, CDR1 is SGHRS and CDR2 is YFSETQ. This CDR3 spans 15 amino acids. Study findings and constraints: Top tumor clonotypes rose in blood 2 weeks post-radiation, then contracted.

Time point specified: baseline pretreatment blood. Specified treatment: 15 Gy SBRT to primary tumor, nephrectomy 4 weeks later. Turning to this clone: What it binds is unknown.

The repertoire was sequenced with immunoSEQ multiplex PCR; TCRdb's copy has only in-frame clones and lacks some. The sample comprises approximately 120,000 clones, approximately 80% of which are singletons, and about 3% rests with the top ten. Sequences were derived from blood, sampled from a patient whose treatment included radiotherapy and nephrectomy. The clonotype comes from a woman aged 55-69 years with renal cell carcinoma. The chain employs TRBV5-1 and TRBJ1-2, with TRBD1 matching over 7 bases. CDR3 amino acids: CASSLRDRSNYGYTF. In DNA, the CDR3 is TGCGCCAGCAGCCTCCGGGACAGATCGAACTATGGCTACACCTTC.